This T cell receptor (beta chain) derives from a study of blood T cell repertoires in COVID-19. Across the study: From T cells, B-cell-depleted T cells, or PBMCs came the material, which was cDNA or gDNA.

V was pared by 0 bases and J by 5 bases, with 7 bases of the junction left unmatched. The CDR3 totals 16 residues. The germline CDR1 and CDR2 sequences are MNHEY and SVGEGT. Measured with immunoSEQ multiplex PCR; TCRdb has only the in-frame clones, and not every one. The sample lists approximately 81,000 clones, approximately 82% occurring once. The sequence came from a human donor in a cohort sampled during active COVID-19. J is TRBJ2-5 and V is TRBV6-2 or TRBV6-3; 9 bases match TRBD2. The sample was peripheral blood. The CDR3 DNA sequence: TGTGCCAGCAGTTACTCGACGACTAGCGGTGAGGAGACCCAGTACTTC. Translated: CASSYSTTSGEETQYF.